Detailed here is one T cell receptor beta chain. There is no known antigen for this receptor. No much larger clone exists at a distance of one base, and base qualities are not known. The data belong to a study of shared clonotypes between healthy human individuals (dated by TCRdb to about 2020). General notes on the study: The cohort included a few men and a couple of women between 18 and 49 years of age. Different laboratories and diverse techniques were used to prepare libraries and sequence TCR repertoires, to increase sequencing depth and limit assay-specific biases. The study deeply sequenced blood TCR repertoires of five healthy adults to estimate repertoire size and the extent of clonotype sharing between individuals. For each donor, three plates each were used for CD4 naive and CD4 memory, two plates were used for CD8 naive, and one plate was used for CD8 memory. Per donor, leukapheresis produced somewhere between about 0.8 and 9 billion PBMCs. The research as a whole found: Sampling was restricted to blood, and TCR repertoires in tissue are likely to differ from TCR repertoires in blood. Compared with non-shared clonotypes, clonotypes shared by all four sorted-subset donors had higher generation probabilities. Because the study included a small number of donors, the genetic and exposure-history diversity represented was limited. Across a handful of donors, around 5.4% of naive CD4, around 3.3% of naive CD8, 2.3% of memory CD4, and 0.4% of memory CD8 clonotypes were shared. Rarefaction of sorted-subset datasets indicated incomplete sequencing despite the large sequencing depth. Naive subsets generally had larger estimated clonotype richness than memory subsets. Pairwise subsampling led to the expectation that sequencing depth would affect the degree of clonotype sharing among donors.

Using the deep immunoSEQ assay, TCR CDR3 regions were amplified from genomic DNA by multiplex PCR. Extracted genomic DNA from each cell subset was spread evenly across all wells of several immunoSEQ 96-well plates, with each plate serving as a replicate. Each replicate PCR for sorted subsets received about 0.2 ug genomic DNA, equal to roughly 33,000 T cell genomes. The purified libraries were quantified using a Qubit 3.0 fluorometer, sized with a Bioanalyzer 2100, and then quantified again using the KAPA Library Quantification kit. Each immunoSEQ 96-well plate was sequenced on its own single-read 150-cycle Illumina NextSeq 550 flow cell. The study's processing was this. Because only junctional sequences without quality scores were contained in the immunoSEQ output, filtering matching that applied to full-length reads could not be performed. To assign V/J genes and CDR3, sequences were annotated against IMGT germline references using PyIR, a Python wrapper for IgBLAST v1.9. Any read was removed if the V/J assignment was weak (E-value above 1e-6), the CDR3 was missing, or the read contained stop codons, out-of-frame junctions, or ambiguous translated residues. V3J clonotypes were defined as sequences sharing an identical inferred V gene, J gene, and CDR3 amino acid sequence. Percentage overlap between repertoires was computed as shared unique clonotypes divided by the size of the smaller repertoire. Richness of each repertoire was evaluated using RTK rarefaction, the Chao1 estimator, and Recon v2.1 estimates of unobserved clonotypes. Generation probabilities for all TCRbeta clonotypes obtained by the gDNA method from a few donors were computed using OLGA. As stored in TCRdb, this immuneACCESS dataset retains in-frame rearrangements with V and J assigned. A fraction of the clones does not appear; measured against another copy, unresolved V genes explain less than half of the discrepancy, and the remainder lacks a known reason. That table furnishes V, J and clone size, whereas the DNA furnished D and trimming. This sample comprises roughly 2 million clones, 85% to 95% of them detected only once. Of the sample, 0.1% to 0.15% falls within the top ten clones.

The donors were healthy, HIV-negative adults with no recently reported acute infections or vaccinations. Every donor was a Caucasian adult living in Nashville, Tennessee, USA. Magnetic negative selection was used to enrich CD4+ T cells, after which naive cells were positively selected on CD45RA and the negative fraction became the memory subset. After blood collection by leukapheresis, PBMCs were isolated using Ficoll-Histopaque density gradient centrifugation and then cryopreserved in the vapor phase of liquid nitrogen. Analytical flow cytometry was used to check the purity and quantity of every magnetically sorted T cell population. Genomic DNA was isolated from each sorted fraction and quantified by UV absorbance on a Nanodrop 2000c. V is cut back by 1 base and J by 9 bases, with 8 bases in the junction unmatched. The germline V gene (reference sequence) supplies CDR1 WNHNN and CDR2 SYGVQD. The CDR3 measures 15 amino acids from cysteine to phenylalanine. Left in the record is the CDR3 DNA by itself, 45 bases read in frame from the first base.

The origin of this receptor is a man between 18 and 29 years old in good health. Recombination linked TRBV10-1 to TRBJ2-1; 8 of the junction bases match TRBD2. The sample was naive CD4+ T cells sorted from blood. This sample's cell subset or site label indicates: CD45RA+ positively selected. Here the CDR3 is given as CASSEWVSGKLEQFF. In nucleotides, the sequence is TGCGCCAGCAGTGAGTGGGTTAGCGGGAAACTTGAGCAGTTCTTC.